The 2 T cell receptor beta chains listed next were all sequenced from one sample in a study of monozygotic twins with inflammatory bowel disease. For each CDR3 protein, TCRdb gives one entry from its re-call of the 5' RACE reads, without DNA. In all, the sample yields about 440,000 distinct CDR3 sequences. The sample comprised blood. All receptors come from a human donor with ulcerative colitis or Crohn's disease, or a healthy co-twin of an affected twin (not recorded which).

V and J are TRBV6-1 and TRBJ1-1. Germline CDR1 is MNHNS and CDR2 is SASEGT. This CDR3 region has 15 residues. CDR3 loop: CASSDSGIMNTEAFF.

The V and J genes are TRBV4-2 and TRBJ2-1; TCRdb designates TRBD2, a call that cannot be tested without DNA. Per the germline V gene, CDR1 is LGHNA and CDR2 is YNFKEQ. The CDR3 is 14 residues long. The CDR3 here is CASTEGTIVQEQFF.